This T cell receptor beta chain was captured by sequencing in a study of OX40 agonist ivuxolimab in advanced cancers. Some clones are missing from TCRdb's copy, which holds only in-frame ones; the method was immunoSEQ multiplex PCR. This table holds over 80,000 clones, roughly 85% found once. As regards this clone: Antigen unknown.

Study-wide results and caveats: More expanded clones were seen, on average, in CD8+ T cells than in CD4+.

This CDR3 comprises 14 residues. The germline gives CDR1 SEHNR, CDR2 FQNEAQ (reference sequence). The V gene end was trimmed by 3 bases and the J gene end by 3 bases; junction bases not matched to a gene: 5. J is TRBJ2-7 and V is TRBV7-9, with 7 bases identical to TRBD2. The TCR was taken from an adult with an advanced solid tumor such as melanoma, head and neck, liver or kidney cancer. This specimen was CD4+ or CD8+ T cells sorted from blood, taken in a trial of the OX40 agonist ivuxolimab. This CDR3 reads CASSLASGNYEQYF. In nucleotides, the CDR3 is TGTGCCAGCAGCTTGGCCAGCGGGAACTACGAGCAGTACTTC.